The rows below give T cell receptor beta chains drawn from one sample of a study of cytomegalovirus exposure and HLA in healthy donors. The data were produced by immunoSEQ multiplex PCR, yet TCRdb's version contains in-frame clones alone and is incomplete. The sample consists of some 80,000 clones, 9.5% to 13% of them appearing once. The sequencing sample was made of PBMCs. These receptors all come from a man in his 60s in good health and CMV-seropositive. The CDR3 runs from the conserved cysteine through the conserved F or W. D genes are given only for firm matches. Size tells how often a clone was seen (once, few, many) or the class of an expanded clone, and some rows leave it out.

clone size	V gene	D gene	J gene	CDR3 protein	CDR3 DNA
NA	TRBV5-1	NA	TRBJ1-3	CASSFNRAGNTIYF	TGCGCCAGCAGCTTTAACAGGGCTGGAAACACCATATATTTT
NA	TRBV19	NA	TRBJ2-7	CASSIGSSYEQYF	TGTGCCAGTAGCATCGGGAGTTCCTACGAGCAGTACTTC
NA	TRBV7-9	NA	TRBJ1-1	CASSLSAEAFF	TGTGCCAGCAGCTTATCGGCTGAAGCTTTCTTT
NA	TRBV15	NA	TRBJ2-1	CATSRDYSGDISYNEQFF	TGTGCCACCAGCAGAGATTATTCCGGGGATATCTCCTACAATGAGCAGTTCTTC
NA	TRBV7-6	TRBD2	TRBJ2-1	CASATSGGPHNEQFF	TGTGCCAGCGCGACTAGCGGGGGCCCCCACAATGAGCAGTTCTTC
few	TRBV7-2	TRBD1	TRBJ1-3	CASSRKTGQGADTIYF	TGTGCCAGCAGCCGAAAAACGGGACAGGGGGCAGACACCATATATTTT
few	TRBV6-1	NA	TRBJ2-2	CASSAGLLYRDTGELFF	TGTGCCAGCAGTGCCGGACTACTCTATCGGGACACCGGGGAGCTGTTTTTT
NA	TRBV5-4	NA	TRBJ1-1	CASSFPFAAEAFF	TGTGCCAGCAGCTTCCCCTTTGCGGCTGAAGCTTTCTTT
NA	TRBV19	TRBD1	TRBJ1-6	CASRRTGPNSPLHF	TGTGCCAGTAGACGGACAGGCCCCAATTCACCCCTCCACTTT
few	TRBV6-5	TRBD1	TRBJ1-1	CASTTGQGALTEAFF	TGTGCCAGCACCACAGGACAGGGGGCTCTCACTGAAGCTTTCTTT
few	TRBV6-1	NA	TRBJ2-3	CAISGGLERDTQYF	TGTGCCATCTCCGGGGGTCTGGAGAGAGATACGCAGTATTTT
NA	TRBV9	NA	TRBJ2-3	CASSFGAVTDTQYF	TGTGCCAGCAGCTTTGGGGCGGTCACAGATACGCAGTATTTT
medium-sized	TRBV23-1	NA	TRBJ2-3	CASSQEDTQYF	TGCGCCAGCAGTCAAGAGGATACGCAGTATTTT
few	TRBV19	TRBD1	TRBJ2-1	CATTPDRGSNEQFF	TGTGCCACTACCCCTGACAGGGGGAGTAATGAGCAGTTCTTC
NA	TRBV27	NA	TRBJ1-6	CASSYRRTAGNSPLHF	TGTGCCAGCAGTTACAGAAGGACAGCTGGGAATTCACCCCTCCACTTT
few	TRBV6-6	NA	TRBJ1-1	CASRPEQMLNTEAFF	TGTGCCAGCAGACCCGAACAGATGCTGAACACTGAAGCTTTCTTT
NA	TRBV6-5	TRBD1	TRBJ1-6	CASTPGQGYSPLHF	TGTGCCAGCACCCCCGGACAGGGCTATTCACCCCTCCACTTT
NA	TRBV11-2	TRBD2	TRBJ2-3	CASSQRAAGGPDTQYF	TGTGCCAGCAGCCAAAGGGCAGCGGGGGGGCCGGATACGCAGTATTTT
few	TRBV9	TRBD2	TRBJ2-1	CASSVRLAEYNEQFF	TGTGCCAGCAGCGTTCGACTAGCGGAGTACAATGAGCAGTTCTTC
NA	TRBV15	TRBD1	TRBJ2-7	CATSSRDSSYEQYF	TGTGCCACCAGCTCCCGGGACAGCTCCTACGAGCAGTACTTC
NA	TRBV7-2	TRBD2	TRBJ2-1	CASSLVGTSKDNEQFF	TGTGCCAGCAGCTTAGTCGGGACTAGCAAGGACAATGAGCAGTTCTTC
few	TRBV5-1	TRBD1	TRBJ1-4	CASSKAGGLLATNEKLFF	TGCGCCAGCAGCAAAGCAGGGGGCCTCCTTGCAACTAATGAAAAACTGTTTTTT
few	TRBV9	NA	TRBJ1-5	CASSRGGGNQPQHF	TGTGCCAGCAGCCGTGGTGGAGGCAATCAGCCCCAGCATTTT
NA	TRBV30	TRBD1	TRBJ2-2	CAWSPGTGFRELFF	TGTGCCTGGAGTCCCGGGACAGGATTCAGGGAGCTGTTTTTT
medium-sized	TRBV28	TRBD1	TRBJ1-5	CATFTGGSSNQPQHF	TGTGCCACCTTTACAGGGGGCTCTAGCAATCAGCCCCAGCATTTT
NA	TRBV5-1	NA	TRBJ1-1	CASSLSEGRATEAFF	TGCGCCAGCAGCTTGAGTGAGGGTAGGGCCACTGAAGCTTTCTTT
few	TRBV5-6	TRBD1	TRBJ1-5	CASSYQGQGHQPQHF	TGTGCCAGCAGCTACCAGGGACAGGGGCATCAGCCCCAGCATTTT
NA	TRBV4-1	TRBD2	TRBJ2-1	CASSKAGTSDNNEQFF	TGCGCCAGCAGCAAAGCCGGGACTAGTGACAACAATGAGCAGTTCTTC
few	TRBV12-1	NA	TRBJ2-1	CASSSSTTSGRAGKDEQFF	TGTGCCAGCAGCTCCTCAACGACTAGCGGGAGGGCCGGAAAGGATGAGCAGTTCTTC
few	TRBV27	NA	TRBJ2-7	CASSTGDLIEQYF	TGTGCCAGCAGTACGGGGGACTTGATCGAGCAGTACTTC
NA	TRBV30	NA	TRBJ2-7	CAWSGTGWGEQYF	TGTGCCTGGAGTGGGACGGGGTGGGGCGAGCAGTACTTC
few	TRBV7-9	TRBD2	TRBJ2-7	CASSLEGTGTSRSYEQYF	TGTGCCAGCAGCTTGGAGGGCACAGGGACTAGCCGCTCCTACGAGCAGTACTTC
NA	TRBV11-2	TRBD1	TRBJ1-5	CASSRQGLSNQPQHF	TGTGCCAGCAGCCGACAGGGCCTTAGCAATCAGCCCCAGCATTTT
NA	TRBV11-2	NA	TRBJ1-6	CASRVSGSPLHF	TGTGCCAGCAGGGTTTCGGGTTCACCCCTCCACTTT
NA	TRBV5-1	TRBD2	TRBJ2-3	CASKWREGTDTRYF	TGCGCCAGCAAGTGGCGGGAGGGGACAGATACGCGGTATTTT
NA	TRBV27	TRBD1	TRBJ1-2	CASRLTGGAYGYTF	TGTGCCAGCAGACTGACAGGGGGCGCCTATGGCTACACCTTC
NA	TRBV5-5	NA	TRBJ1-5	CASSFFNRLDQPQHF	TGTGCCAGCAGCTTCTTCAACCGACTAGATCAGCCCCAGCATTTT
NA	TRBV18	NA	TRBJ2-7	CASSPNRETYEQYF	TGTGCCAGCTCACCCAACAGGGAAACCTACGAGCAGTACTTC
NA	TRBV30	NA	TRBJ1-2	CAWSPGTSYTF	TGTGCCTGGAGTCCAGGTACAAGCTACACCTTC
few	TRBV5-1	TRBD2	TRBJ2-1	CASSLGLARYNEQFF	TGCGCCAGCAGCTTGGGACTAGCGCGCTACAATGAGCAGTTCTTC
few	TRBV28	NA	TRBJ2-5	CASSPDRIQETQYF	TGTGCCAGCAGCCCCGACAGGATCCAAGAGACCCAGTACTTC
few	TRBV2	TRBD2	TRBJ2-7	CASSDSGRARDEQYF	TGTGCCAGCAGTGATTCCGGGAGGGCCAGGGACGAGCAGTACTTC